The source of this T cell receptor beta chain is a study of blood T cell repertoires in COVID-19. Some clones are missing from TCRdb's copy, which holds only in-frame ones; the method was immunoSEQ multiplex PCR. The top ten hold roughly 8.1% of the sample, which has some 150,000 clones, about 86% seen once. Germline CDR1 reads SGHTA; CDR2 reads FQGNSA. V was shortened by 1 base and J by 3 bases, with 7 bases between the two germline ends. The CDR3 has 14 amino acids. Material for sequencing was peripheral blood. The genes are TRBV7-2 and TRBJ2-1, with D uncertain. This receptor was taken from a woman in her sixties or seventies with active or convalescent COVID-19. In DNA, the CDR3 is TGTGCCAGCAGCTTAGAATTCCACTACAATGAGCAGTTCTTC. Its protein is CASSLEFHYNEQFF. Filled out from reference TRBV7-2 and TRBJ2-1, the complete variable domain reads GAGVSQSPSNKVTEKGKDVELRCDPISGHTALYWYRQSLGQGLEFLIYFQGNSAPDKSGLPSDRFSAERTGGSVSTLTIQRTQQEDSAVYLCASSLEFHYNEQFFGPGTRLTVL.